This is a list of T cell receptor beta chains from one sample in a study of blood T cell repertoires in COVID-19. The repertoire was sequenced with immunoSEQ multiplex PCR; TCRdb's copy has only in-frame clones and lacks some. The sample has a few hundred thousand clones, around nine tenths seen once; the top ten hold about 6%. Sequencing was performed on peripheral blood. The source of these receptors is a man aged 55-75 years who had recovered from COVID-19. Both conserved end residues are trimmed from each CDR3. Each record gives: V gene, CDR3 protein.

>TRBV5-1
ASSSGLAGDVETQY
>TRBV5-6
ASSLMRGSGETQY
>TRBV5-1
ASSSGQGIAKNIQY
>TRBV6-2/TRBV6-3
ASSLKRGASWEQY
>TRBV7-3
ASSPQGGQSYGYT
>TRBV14
ASSQVRMDLGAEAF
>TRBV29-1
SVGRGTGELF
>TRBV5-1
ASSLGTGSYGYT
>TRBV7-8
ASSVRGHEQY
>TRBV19
ASSISTRGTYGYT
>TRBV6-2/TRBV6-3
ASSYPSTGAGARGEQF
>TRBV7-2
ASSLFGREDGYT
>TRBV9
ASSARTGGGYT
>TRBV19
ASSARGPGTDTQY
>TRBV5-4
ASSVGTGTGRKETQY
>TRBV10-3
AISTIGLNTEAF
>TRBV28
ASSPPGTGGHEQY
>TRBV5-6
ASRGRRLTYNSPLH
>TRBV18
ASSPLAGQPNYEQY
>TRBV19
ASSRDSGNTEAF
>TRBV10-3
ALGRDRTEAF
>TRBV27
ASSFAGATARVYNEQF
>TRBV18
ASSPLSTSGGHTGELF
>TRBV15
ATSGPKNEQY
>TRBV5-1
ASSWGQGYQETQY
>TRBV3-1/TRBV3-2
ASSVAFGLAGGVGETQY
>TRBV2
ASTAGGVRGNQPQH
>TRBV7-9
ASSLRAGNEKLF
>TRBV28
ASSPLGLAGSTAYEQY
>TRBV12-3/TRBV12-4
ASSFPGNEKLF
>TRBV2
ASTGGAYNTEAF
>TRBV28
ASSSGTGYTEAF
>TRBV28
ASSPQLAGEGQ
>TRBV28
ASSTTGYTGELF
>TRBV30
AWTPGQGNEKLF
>TRBV5-8
ASSRRLAGGDEQF
>TRBV28
ASSSTGVGNTIY
>TRBV18
ASSPDMSSGEEEF
>TRBV6-4
ASSEASGTEQF
>TRBV7-8
ASSLTAGNTEAF
>TRBV24-1
ATSDLGLAGRNNEQF
>TRBV5-4
ASSSAGGSTDTQY
>TRBV5-1
ASSSAGGLGEKLF
>TRBV18
ASSPSRQETQY
>TRBV28
ASSSGTFTGELF
>TRBV12-3/TRBV12-4
ASRGTGGGYT
>TRBV30
AWTLRDIGPYEQY
>TRBV7-9
ASSTDIEWDGYT
>TRBV30
AWSHRPPGQGNTIY